Below, one TCR beta chain is given with its context. CDR3 length: 20 residues. The germline CDR1 and CDR2 sequences are SGHTA and FQGTGA. The V gene end was trimmed by 1 base and the J gene end by 8 bases; junction bases not matched to a gene: 20. Authors' processing steps: Estimation of nucleated cell counts was performed using reference gene primer amplification. TCRdb keeps only in-frame clones here, not all; method: immunoSEQ multiplex PCR. V, J and clone size are those of that table, while D and trimming were read from the DNA. The sample holds hundreds of thousands of clones, roughly 79% seen once. The record originates from a study of blood T cell repertoires in COVID-19. Study-level background: The United States, Italy and Spain provided the acute and convalescent COVID-19 samples. From T cells, B-cell-depleted T cells, or PBMCs came the material, which was cDNA or gDNA.

The sequence derives from a woman older than 75 with acute or convalescent COVID-19. V gene TRBV7-3 combines with J gene TRBJ2-2; 9 positions match TRBD1. Material for sequencing was peripheral blood. CDR3 DNA sequence: TGTGCCAGCAGCTTAATGCCCCACTTAAACCGGGACAGGGTTATTGGGGAGCTGTTTTTT. This codes for CASSLMPHLNRDRVIGELFF. The full variable domain, its missing parts supplied by reference TRBV7-3 and TRBJ2-2, is GAGVSQTPSNKVTEKGKYVELRCDPISGHTALYWYRQSLGQGPEFLIYFQGTGAADDSGLPNDRFFAVRPEGSVSTLKIQRTERGDSAVYLCASSLMPHLNRDRVIGELFFGEGSRLTVL.